Listed below are T cell receptor beta chains from one sample, sequenced in a study of blood T cell repertoires in COVID-19. The repertoire was sequenced with immunoSEQ multiplex PCR; TCRdb's copy has only in-frame clones and lacks some. The table records some 200,000 clones, over 75% of them present only once. The sequencing input was peripheral blood. The receptors shown here come from an elderly man with acute or convalescent COVID-19. CDR3s include the opening cysteine and the closing phenylalanine or tryptophan. The D gene is left open where the match is weak. Not every row has a clone size; where given, it reads once, few, many or a size class.

j_call clone_size d_call v_call cdr3_nt cdr3_aa
TRBJ1-1 . TRBD1 TRBV28 TGTGCCAGCAGTCGGACAGGGAGGAGCACTGAAGCTTTCTTT CASSRTGRSTEAFF
TRBJ2-7 . TRBD1 TRBV28 TGTGCCAGCACGACAGGGAGTCTAGTTGAGCAGTACTTC CASTTGSLVEQYF
TRBJ2-1 . TRBD2 TRBV7-9 TGTGCCAGCAGCTTAGTATTAATTAATCTAGCGGGAGATCCTAATGAGCAGTTCTTC CASSLVLINLAGDPNEQFF
TRBJ1-5 . TRBD1 TRBV19 TGTGCCAGTAGGGACAGGGGGCGAGGGGCAAATCAGCCCCAGCATTTT CASRDRGRGANQPQHF
TRBJ2-2 once TRBD1 TRBV14 TGTGCCAGCAGCCCTCGACAGGGAAGAGGAACCGGGGAGCTGTTTTTT CASSPRQGRGTGELFF
TRBJ1-1 . TRBD1 TRBV29-1 TGCAGCGTTCCCTTCGGACAGGGGAACACTGAAGCTTTCTTT CSVPFGQGNTEAFF
TRBJ2-5 . TRBD2 TRBV3-1/TRBV3-2 TGTGCCAGCCTCCTAAGCGGGATCCCATGGGAGACCCAGTACTTC CASLLSGIPWETQYF
TRBJ2-3 . TRBD2 TRBV6-5 TGTGCCAGCAGTTACTCGCTAGCGGGGGGGCGGGATACGCAGTATTTT CASSYSLAGGRDTQYF
TRBJ1-6 . . TRBV2 TGTGCCAGTCAACCTGGGCCACGTAATTCACCCCTCCACTTT CASQPGPRNSPLHF
TRBJ1-1 . . TRBV30 TGTGCCTGGAGTGGGGCGATAAGAACTGAAGCTTTCTTT CAWSGAIRTEAFF
TRBJ1-3 . . TRBV6-5 TGTGCCAGCAGTTACGCAGGGGCGAATGGAAACACCATATATTTT CASSYAGANGNTIYF
TRBJ1-2 . . TRBV7-9 TGTGCCAGCAGCTGGGCCCAGACGGGCTACACCTTC CASSWAQTGYTF
TRBJ2-5 . TRBD2 TRBV11-2 TGTGCCAGCAGCTTCAGGGGACTAGACCAACTAACAACCGGGGAGACCCAGTACTTC CASSFRGLDQLTTGETQYF
TRBJ2-2 . TRBD2 TRBV5-6 TGTGCCAGCAGCAGGCCGGGACTAGCGGGAGGGAGGGACACCGGGGAGCTGTTTTTT CASSRPGLAGGRDTGELFF
TRBJ1-2 . . TRBV27 TGTGCCAGCAGTCCCACGGACAACCTACCCCCATATGGCTACACCTTC CASSPTDNLPPYGYTF
TRBJ1-1 . TRBD1 TRBV5-5 TGTGCCAGCAGCTTCCGGGACAGCCAGAACACTGAAGCTTTCTTT CASSFRDSQNTEAFF
TRBJ2-1 . TRBD2 TRBV5-1 TGCGCCAGCAGCACAGGACTAGCTAGGGATGAGCAGTTCTTC CASSTGLARDEQFF
TRBJ1-5 . . TRBV12-3/TRBV12-4 TGTGCCAGCACGTGGGGGGGGTCTCAGCCCCAGCATTTT CASTWGGSQPQHF
TRBJ1-2 . . TRBV6-5 TGTGCCAGCAGTTACTCGACGGCCAGGACAAGGGATGGCTACACCTTC CASSYSTARTRDGYTF
TRBJ2-7 . TRBD2 TRBV9 TGTGCCAGCAGCGTAGCTAGCGGGATGAGCTCCTACGAGCAGTACTTC CASSVASGMSSYEQYF
TRBJ1-1 few TRBD1 TRBV27 TGTGCCAGCAGTCCGACCGGGACAGGGAACACTGAAGCTTTCTTT CASSPTGTGNTEAFF
TRBJ2-1 . . TRBV3-1/TRBV3-2 TGTGCCAGCAGCCAAGTAGGGAGTTCCTACAATGAGCAGTTCTTC CASSQVGSSYNEQFF
TRBJ2-3 . TRBD1 TRBV6-5 TGTGCCACCCGGGACAGGGTAACAGATACGCAGTATTTT CATRDRVTDTQYF
TRBJ2-3 . . TRBV9 TGTGCCAGCAGCGTAGATGGTAGCGGTAGCACAGATACGCAGTATTTT CASSVDGSGSTDTQYF
TRBJ2-4 . . TRBV7-2 TGTGCCAGCAGCGCTCTGAAAAGCTGGAACATTCAGTACTTC CASSALKSWNIQYF
TRBJ1-4 . . TRBV18 TGTGCCAGCTCACCTCGTCTTGCAACTAATGAAAAACTGTTTTTT CASSPRLATNEKLFF
TRBJ1-6 . . TRBV28 TGTGCCAGCAGCTTCGGTATGAGAAATTCACCCCTCCACTTT CASSFGMRNSPLHF
TRBJ2-2 . TRBD2 TRBV7-7 TGTGCTAGCAGCTTTTTGGCGGGAGGCGCGAACACCGGGGAGCTGTTTTTT CASSFLAGGANTGELFF
TRBJ1-3 . . TRBV19 TGTGCCAGTAAAGGGCGGGCAGACACCTCTGGAAACACCATATATTTT CASKGRADTSGNTIYF